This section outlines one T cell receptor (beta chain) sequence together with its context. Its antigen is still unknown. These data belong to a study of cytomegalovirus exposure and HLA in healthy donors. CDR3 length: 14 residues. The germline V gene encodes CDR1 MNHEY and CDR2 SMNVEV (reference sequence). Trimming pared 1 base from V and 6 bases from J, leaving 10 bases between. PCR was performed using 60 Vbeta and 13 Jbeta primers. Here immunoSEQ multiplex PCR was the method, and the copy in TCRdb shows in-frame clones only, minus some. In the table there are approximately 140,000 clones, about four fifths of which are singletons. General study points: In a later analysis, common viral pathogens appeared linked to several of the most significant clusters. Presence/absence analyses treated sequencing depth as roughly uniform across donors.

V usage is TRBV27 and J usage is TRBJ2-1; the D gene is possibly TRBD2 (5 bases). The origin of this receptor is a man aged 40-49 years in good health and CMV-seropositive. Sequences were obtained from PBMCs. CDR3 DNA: TGTGCCAGCAGTTTATGGCTAGCCTCCAATGAGCAGTTCTTC. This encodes CASSLWLASNEQFF.